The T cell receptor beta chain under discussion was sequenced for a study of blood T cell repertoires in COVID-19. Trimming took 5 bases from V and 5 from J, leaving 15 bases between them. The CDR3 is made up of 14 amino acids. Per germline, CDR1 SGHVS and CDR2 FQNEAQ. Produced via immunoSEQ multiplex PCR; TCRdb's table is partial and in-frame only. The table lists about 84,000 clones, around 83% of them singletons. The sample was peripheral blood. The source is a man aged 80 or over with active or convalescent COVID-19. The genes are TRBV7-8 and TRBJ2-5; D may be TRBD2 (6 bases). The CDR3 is CASSPRGKLETQYF. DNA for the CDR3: TGTGCCAGCAGCCCCCGGGGGAAGCTGGAGACCCAGTACTTC.